This T cell receptor beta chain was observed in a study of blood T cell repertoires in COVID-19. The CDR3 sequence is 13 residues long. Unmatched junction bases numbered 5, after V lost 7 bases and J lost 5 bases. The assay was immunoSEQ multiplex PCR, and TCRdb's table has in-frame clones only and misses some. Here the sample spans around 21,000 clones, 88% being singletons. The sequence was collected from a human donor in a cohort sampled during active COVID-19. The chain links TRBV12-3 or TRBV12-4 to TRBJ2-1, with 7 positions matching TRBD2. Sequences were obtained from peripheral blood. DNA of the CDR3: TGTGCCAGCAAGGTGGGGAGGGACAATGAGCAGTTCTTC. It specifies CASKVGRDNEQFF.